A selection of T cell receptor beta chains follows, all from one sample in a study of cytomegalovirus exposure and HLA in healthy donors. Produced via immunoSEQ multiplex PCR; TCRdb's table is partial and in-frame only. The table lists roughly 89,000 clones, around 81% of them singletons. Specimen: PBMCs. The receptors were gathered from a man aged 18 to 29 in good health and CMV-seronegative. Each CDR3 is given with its conserved first and last residue. Fields, in order: D gene, clone size, J gene, V gene, CDR3 protein, CDR3 DNA. D genes are given only for firm matches. Only some rows state a clone size, as once, few, many or a class for expanded clones.

TRBD1	once	TRBJ2-1	TRBV5-1	CASTHRGYNEQFF	TGCGCCAGCACCCACAGGGGATACAATGAGCAGTTCTTC
-	-	TRBJ1-1	TRBV18	CASSPDGTKNTEAFF	TGTGCCAGCTCACCAGACGGGACTAAGAACACTGAAGCTTTCTTT
TRBD1	-	TRBJ1-5	TRBV7-2	CASSSQGQVGQPQHF	TGTGCCAGCAGCTCCCAGGGACAGGTTGGTCAGCCCCAGCATTTT
-	-	TRBJ1-5	TRBV6-5	CASSFNGAGSNQPQHF	TGTGCCAGCAGTTTTAATGGGGCAGGGAGCAATCAGCCCCAGCATTTT
TRBD1	-	TRBJ2-7	TRBV19	CASSSRDSNYEQYF	TGTGCCAGTAGTAGTCGGGACAGTAACTACGAGCAGTACTTC
-	-	TRBJ1-1	TRBV6-6	CASSYPTGYTEAFF	TGTGCCAGCAGTTACCCGACAGGTTACACTGAAGCTTTCTTT
-	-	TRBJ2-7	TRBV7-2	CASSLGVLEQYF	TGTGCCAGCAGCTTGGGAGTCCTCGAGCAGTACTTC
TRBD2	-	TRBJ2-1	TRBV6-6	CASSLTAGGVEQFF	TGTGCCAGCAGTTTGACTGCGGGGGGGGTTGAGCAGTTCTTC
-	-	TRBJ2-1	TRBV6-5	CASSYSVSGMNEQFF	TGTGCCAGCAGTTACTCGGTGTCCGGGATGAATGAGCAGTTCTTC
-	-	TRBJ2-1	TRBV11-3	CASSLDSGVAYNEQFF	TGTGCCAGCAGCTTAGATTCGGGGGTAGCCTACAATGAGCAGTTCTTC
-	-	TRBJ2-2	TRBV9	CASSVGEVAGELFF	TGTGCCAGCAGCGTAGGAGAAGTCGCCGGGGAGCTGTTTTTT
-	-	TRBJ1-4	TRBV19	CASSMAKGVSDEKLFF	TGTGCCAGTAGTATGGCGAAAGGGGTCTCCGATGAAAAACTGTTTTTT
TRBD1	once	TRBJ1-2	TRBV29-1	CSGGQGDYGYTF	TGCAGCGGGGGACAGGGGGACTATGGCTACACCTTC
-	-	TRBJ2-5	TRBV6-6	CASRGGAGEETQYF	TGTGCCAGCAGAGGGGGGGCAGGGGAAGAGACCCAGTACTTC
-	-	TRBJ1-3	TRBV9	CASSVEQGTSGNTIYF	TGTGCCAGCAGCGTAGAGCAGGGGACCTCTGGAAACACCATATATTTT
TRBD1	few	TRBJ1-5	TRBV5-5	CASSKRQGDGQPQHF	TGTGCCAGCAGTAAGAGGCAGGGGGATGGTCAGCCCCAGCATTTT
TRBD1	-	TRBJ2-5	TRBV5-3	CARSPPVDRDF	TGTGCCAGAAGCCCCCCCGTTGACAGGGACTTC
TRBD1	few	TRBJ1-2	TRBV27	CASSFLTGGNYGYTF	TGTGCCAGCAGTTTTCTGACAGGGGGCAACTATGGCTACACCTTC
TRBD1	-	TRBJ1-6	TRBV27	CASSASSGTAYNSPLHF	TGTGCCAGCAGTGCTTCCTCTGGGACAGCTTATAATTCACCCCTCCACTTT
TRBD2	-	TRBJ2-4	TRBV7-2	CASSLGVTGGSVRYF	TGTGCCAGCAGCTTAGGGGTAACGGGGGGGAGTGTCAGATACTTC
TRBD1	-	TRBJ2-1	TRBV7-6	CASSARGQGGFGEQFF	TGTGCCAGCAGCGCGAGAGGACAGGGGGGTTTTGGTGAGCAGTTCTTC
TRBD1	-	TRBJ2-3	TRBV6-1	CASSDDLYRGTSTDTQYF	TGTGCCAGCAGTGACGACCTATACAGGGGCACTAGCACAGATACGCAGTATTTT
TRBD1	-	TRBJ2-7	TRBV7-9	CASSWNPGQAVYEQYF	TGTGCCAGCAGCTGGAATCCGGGACAGGCGGTCTACGAGCAGTACTTC
TRBD2	-	TRBJ2-5	TRBV5-1	CASSSGGLAGGEQYF	TGCGCCAGCAGCTCGGGGGGCCTAGCGGGGGGTGAGCAGTACTTC
-	-	TRBJ2-5	TRBV2	CASTKERDQETQYF	TGTGCCAGCACCAAGGAGAGGGATCAAGAGACCCAGTACTTC
-	-	TRBJ1-1	TRBV6-5	CASSYSRGANTEAFF	TGTGCCAGCAGTTACTCACGGGGGGCGAACACTGAAGCTTTCTTT
-	-	TRBJ1-2	TRBV10-2	CASSGAIRANYGYTF	TGCGCCAGCAGTGGGGCTATACGCGCTAACTATGGCTACACCTTC